Listed below are T cell receptor beta chains from one sample, sequenced in a study of blood T cell repertoires in COVID-19. Sequencing was performed with immunoSEQ multiplex PCR; in TCRdb, only in-frame clones are kept and a portion is missing. The sample holds 75,000 to 100,000 clones, around 87% seen once. Sequenced: peripheral blood. All receptors derive from an elderly woman with acute or convalescent COVID-19. Each CDR3 is given with its conserved first and last residue. D genes are given only for firm matches. The size entry is marked missing in some rows and otherwise reads once, few, many or a size class.

V	J	D	size	DNA	CDR3
TRBV6-1	TRBJ1-4	NA	NA	TGTGCCAGCAGTGAAAACGATGGGGGCTGGACTAATGAAAAACTGTTTTTT	CASSENDGGWTNEKLFF
TRBV30	TRBJ2-1	TRBD2	NA	TGTGCCTGGAGTGGGGGGACTAGCGGGAGGAGCTCCTACAATGAGCAGTTCTTC	CAWSGGTSGRSSYNEQFF
TRBV5-1	TRBJ1-1	TRBD1	NA	TGCGCCAGCGGTCGGGCAGGGGGAGGAGCTGAAGCTTTCTTT	CASGRAGGGAEAFF
TRBV6-1	TRBJ2-4	TRBD1	NA	TGTGCCAGCAGTGATCGGGGGGACAGGGGGTTAAACATTCAGTACTTC	CASSDRGDRGLNIQYF
TRBV19	TRBJ1-2	NA	NA	TGTGCCAGTAGTCTCGACAGGACGATTCTCCATGGCTACACCTTC	CASSLDRTILHGYTF
TRBV12-3/TRBV12-4	TRBJ2-2	NA	NA	TGTGCCAGCAGTTCACAGGGAAACGGGGAGCTGTTTTTT	CASSSQGNGELFF
TRBV5-4	TRBJ2-7	TRBD2	NA	TGTGCCAGCAGCCCAAGAGCGGGATCGGGGGACGAGCAGTACTTC	CASSPRAGSGDEQYF
TRBV6-5	TRBJ1-2	NA	NA	TGTGCCAGCAGGGGGGCAAAGGACTATGGCTACACCTTC	CASRGAKDYGYTF
TRBV19	TRBJ1-1	TRBD1	NA	TGTGCCAGTAGACCCAGGACAGGACCGAACACTGAAGCTTTCTTT	CASRPRTGPNTEAFF
TRBV6-2/TRBV6-3	TRBJ2-7	TRBD1	NA	TGTGCCAGCAGTTACGCTGGGACAGGGCAATCCTACGAGCAGTACTTC	CASSYAGTGQSYEQYF
TRBV11-3	TRBJ2-1	TRBD2	few	TGTGCCAGCAGCTTAGATCGGTCTAGCGGATACAATGAGCAGTTCTTC	CASSLDRSSGYNEQFF
TRBV9	TRBJ2-7	NA	NA	TGTGCCAGCAGCGTAGATCAATTGGGGCTTCGGAGAGAGCAGTACTTC	CASSVDQLGLRREQYF
TRBV19	TRBJ1-2	NA	NA	TGTGCCAGTAGTTATCAGGGCACAGATAATGGCTACACCTTC	CASSYQGTDNGYTF
TRBV5-5	TRBJ2-1	NA	once	TGTGCCAGCAGCCTGCAGGGGTCCTCCTACAATGAGCAGTTCTTC	CASSLQGSSYNEQFF
TRBV9	TRBJ1-3	TRBD1	few	TGTGCCAGCAGCGCGGACAGGGGAAACACCATATATTTT	CASSADRGNTIYF
TRBV7-2	TRBJ2-3	NA	NA	TGTGCCAGCAGCCCTCGGGTGGCCGTGAATACGCAGTATTTT	CASSPRVAVNTQYF
TRBV6-2/TRBV6-3	TRBJ2-4	TRBD2	NA	TGTGCCAGCAGTTCGGAGCGGGGGCCGACCTCGGCCAAAAACATTCAGTACTTC	CASSSERGPTSAKNIQYF
TRBV2	TRBJ1-6	TRBD1	NA	TGTGCCAGCAGTACCTGGACAGGGCTAAATTCACCCCTCCACTTT	CASSTWTGLNSPLHF
TRBV19	TRBJ2-4	TRBD1	NA	TGTGCCAGTAGTGCGGGGACAGGGTCAATCTCCCCCGCTCAGTACTTC	CASSAGTGSISPAQYF
TRBV4-3	TRBJ1-3	NA	NA	TGCGCCAGCAGCCAAGACTTCGGATCGGGCAGCGGCTCTGGAAACACCATATATTTT	CASSQDFGSGSGSGNTIYF
TRBV10-1	TRBJ2-1	TRBD2	NA	TGCGCCAGCAGTGAGTCGGAGACTAGCGGGGAGAATGAGCAGTTCTTC	CASSESETSGENEQFF
TRBV13	TRBJ2-5	NA	NA	TGTGCCAGCAGCTTAGGGGGAAGGGGCCGACGGGAAGAGACCCAGTACTTC	CASSLGGRGRREETQYF
TRBV7-2	TRBJ2-3	TRBD1	once	TGTGCCAGCAGCGCTCACAGGGGAGATACGCAGTATTTT	CASSAHRGDTQYF
TRBV19	TRBJ2-1	TRBD2	NA	TGTGCCAGTAGTACCCTAAACCAACTAGCGGGAGTTGACAATGAGCAGTTCTTC	CASSTLNQLAGVDNEQFF
TRBV3-1/TRBV3-2	TRBJ2-5	TRBD2	NA	TGTGCCAGCAGTAGCGGGGGGGGCCGTGAGACCCAGTACTTC	CASSSGGGRETQYF
TRBV18	TRBJ2-1	TRBD2	NA	TGTGCCAGCTCAAGGGCGGGAGCCGGGTCCTACAATGAGCAGTTCTTC	CASSRAGAGSYNEQFF
TRBV19	TRBJ2-1	NA	NA	TGTGCCAGTAGTATAGGGTCGGGCGGGGAGCAGTTCTTC	CASSIGSGGEQFF
TRBV5-1	TRBJ1-1	TRBD1	NA	TGCGCCAGCAGCTCCCGATGGACAGGGAACACTGAAGCTTTCTTT	CASSSRWTGNTEAFF
TRBV5-1	TRBJ2-5	TRBD2	NA	TGCGCCAGCAGCTCTTCAGGAGCGGGAGATCAAGAGACCCAGTACTTC	CASSSSGAGDQETQYF
TRBV7-9	TRBJ2-7	NA	NA	TGTGCCAGCAGCCCCGGAGAACCTCCGAGGCAGTACTTC	CASSPGEPPRQYF
TRBV11-2	TRBJ2-5	NA	NA	TGTGCCAGCACGGTTGGGGGGTTCCAAGAGACCCAGTACTTC	CASTVGGFQETQYF
TRBV6-1	TRBJ1-1	TRBD1	NA	TGTGCCAGCACCGATGGGACAGGGGACACTGAAGCTTTCTTT	CASTDGTGDTEAFF
TRBV27	TRBJ2-7	TRBD2	NA	TGTGCCAGCAGTATACCCCCTAGCGGCGAGCAGTACTTC	CASSIPPSGEQYF
TRBV2	TRBJ1-5	NA	once	TGTGCCAGCAGTCCGGACAGAGACAATCAGCCCCAGCATTTT	CASSPDRDNQPQHF
TRBV14	TRBJ1-1	NA	NA	TGTGCCAGCAGCCAACAGACATTCACTGAAGCTTTCTTT	CASSQQTFTEAFF
TRBV27	TRBJ1-6	NA	NA	TGTGCCAGCAGTTTCGGGGAGGGTAATTCACCCCTCCACTTT	CASSFGEGNSPLHF
TRBV5-1	TRBJ1-4	TRBD1	NA	TGCGCCAGCAGCCAAGGGACAGAAAATGAAAAACTGTTTTTT	CASSQGTENEKLFF
TRBV30	TRBJ1-5	TRBD1	once	TGTGCCTGGAGTGTACCCGGGACAGGTAACCAGCCCCAGCATTTT	CAWSVPGTGNQPQHF
TRBV5-1	TRBJ2-1	TRBD1	NA	TGCGCCAGCAGCTTGGGGGACAGGCACTCCGTGAACTCCTACAATGAGCAGTTCTTC	CASSLGDRHSVNSYNEQFF
TRBV5-4	TRBJ1-2	NA	NA	TGTGCCAGCAGCTTGGATCCCAGTTCGTACTATGGCTACACCTTC	CASSLDPSSYYGYTF
TRBV6-5	TRBJ2-1	TRBD1	NA	TGTGCCAGCAGCTCGACAGGGAAGAATGAGCAGTTCTTC	CASSSTGKNEQFF
TRBV3-1/TRBV3-2	TRBJ1-5	NA	NA	TGTGCCAGCAGCCCAAGCAGGGTCGAACCCCAGCATTTT	CASSPSRVEPQHF
TRBV6-5	TRBJ2-7	TRBD1	NA	TGTGGGACAGGGTTCTCCTACGAGCAGTACTTC	CGTGFSYEQYF
TRBV7-3	TRBJ2-1	NA	NA	TGTGCCAGCAGCCGCCGAGAAATCAATGAGCAGTTCTTC	CASSRREINEQFF
TRBV5-1	TRBJ1-1	TRBD1	NA	TGCGCCAGCAGCTTCGGACAGGGGAACACTGAAGCTTTCTTT	CASSFGQGNTEAFF
TRBV15	TRBJ2-1	TRBD2	NA	TGTGCCACCAGCAGGGAACGGGGGGGCCCTTACAATGAGCAGTTCTTC	CATSRERGGPYNEQFF
TRBV9	TRBJ1-6	NA	NA	TGTGCCAGCAGCGTAGATTCGGGACTGACCAATTCACCCCTCCACTTT	CASSVDSGLTNSPLHF
TRBV25-1	TRBJ2-3	TRBD2	NA	TGTGCCAGCAGTGTGGGACTACAAACAGATACGCAGTATTTT	CASSVGLQTDTQYF
TRBV25-1	TRBJ2-1	NA	NA	TGTGCCAGCAGTGAATATACCCTAGTGTTGGATGAGCAGTTCTTC	CASSEYTLVLDEQFF
TRBV10-3	TRBJ2-7	TRBD1	NA	TGTGCCATCAGTGAAAGACAGGGTGGGTACGAGCAGTACTTC	CAISERQGGYEQYF
TRBV6-2/TRBV6-3	TRBJ1-1	NA	few	TGTGCCAGCAGTTACGAGGTGGACACTGAAGCTTTCTTT	CASSYEVDTEAFF
TRBV18	TRBJ1-6	TRBD1	NA	TGTGCCAGCTCACGACAGGGGAATTCACCCCTCCACTTT	CASSRQGNSPLHF
TRBV14	TRBJ1-2	NA	NA	TGTGCCAGCAGCCCTCAGAGCGGGGCAGGGGTCTATGGCTACACCTTC	CASSPQSGAGVYGYTF
TRBV3-1/TRBV3-2	TRBJ2-7	NA	NA	TGTGCCAGCAGCCAAAGGAGTTCTCGGGACGAGCAGTACTTC	CASSQRSSRDEQYF
TRBV5-1	TRBJ1-4	TRBD1	NA	TGCGCCAGCAGCCGACAGGGGAAGGCAACTAATGAAAAACTGTTTTTT	CASSRQGKATNEKLFF
TRBV28	TRBJ2-2	TRBD2	NA	TGTGCCAGCAGCGCCCCGGGGAGGGACACCGGGGAGCTGTTTTTT	CASSAPGRDTGELFF
TRBV11-2	TRBJ2-1	NA	NA	TGTGCCAGCAGCTTAGATCGAAGGGGTAGTAATGAGCAGTTCTTC	CASSLDRRGSNEQFF
TRBV2	TRBJ2-3	TRBD2	few	TGTGCCAGCAGTAGTACCGGGACTAGCGGGAGGATAGATACGCAGTATTTT	CASSSTGTSGRIDTQYF
TRBV10-1	TRBJ2-1	NA	NA	TGCGCCAGCAGTGATGGGGGAGGTGATGAGCAGTTCTTC	CASSDGGGDEQFF
TRBV2	TRBJ1-1	NA	NA	TGTGCCAGCAGTGAAAGAGGGGCCGTGGGCGTGAAAGGGGGTGAAGCTTTCTTT	CASSERGAVGVKGGEAFF